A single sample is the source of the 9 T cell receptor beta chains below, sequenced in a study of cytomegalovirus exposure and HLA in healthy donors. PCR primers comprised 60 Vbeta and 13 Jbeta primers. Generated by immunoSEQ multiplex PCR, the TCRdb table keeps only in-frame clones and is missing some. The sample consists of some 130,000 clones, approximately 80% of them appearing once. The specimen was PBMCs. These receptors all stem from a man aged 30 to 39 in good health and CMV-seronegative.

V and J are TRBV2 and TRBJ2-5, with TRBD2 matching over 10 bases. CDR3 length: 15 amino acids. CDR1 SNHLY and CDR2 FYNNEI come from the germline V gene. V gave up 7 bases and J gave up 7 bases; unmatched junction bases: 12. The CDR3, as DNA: TGTGCCAGCACCCGGACTAGCGGTTCCTTGGGGACCCAGTACTTC. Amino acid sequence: CASTRTSGSLGTQYF. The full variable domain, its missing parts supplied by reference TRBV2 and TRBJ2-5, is EPEVTQTPSHQVTQMGQEVILRCVPISNHLYFYWYRQILGQKVEFLVSFYNNEISEKSEIFDDQFSVERPDGSNFTLKIRSTKLEDSAMYFCASTRTSGSLGTQYFGPGTRLLVL.

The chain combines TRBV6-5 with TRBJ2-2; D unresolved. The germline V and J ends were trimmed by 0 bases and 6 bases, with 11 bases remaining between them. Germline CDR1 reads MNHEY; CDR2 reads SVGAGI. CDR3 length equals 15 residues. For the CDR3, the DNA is TGTGCCAGCAGTTACTCGGAACGGAGCCCCGGGGAGCTGTTTTTT. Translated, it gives CASSYSERSPGELFF.

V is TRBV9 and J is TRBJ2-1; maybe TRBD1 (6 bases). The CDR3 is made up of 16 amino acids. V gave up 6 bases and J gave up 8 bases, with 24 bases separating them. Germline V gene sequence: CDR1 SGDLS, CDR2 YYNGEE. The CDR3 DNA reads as TGTGCCAGCACTCCTGAGGCAGGGGCGGTGGGGGATGAGCAGTTCTTC. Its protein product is CASTPEAGAVGDEQFF.

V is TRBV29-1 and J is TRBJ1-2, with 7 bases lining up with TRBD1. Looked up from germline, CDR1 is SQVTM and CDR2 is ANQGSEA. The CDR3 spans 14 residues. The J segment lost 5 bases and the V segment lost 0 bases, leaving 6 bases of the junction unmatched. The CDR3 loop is CSVEDTGDLYGYTF. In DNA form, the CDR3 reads TGCAGCGTTGAAGATACAGGGGATCTTTATGGCTACACCTTC. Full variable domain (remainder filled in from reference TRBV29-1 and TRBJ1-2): SAVISQKPSRDICQRGTSLTIQCQVDSQVTMMFWYRQQPGQSLTLIATANQGSEATYESGFVIDKFPISRPNLTFSTLTVSNMSPEDSSIYLCSVEDTGDLYGYTFGSGTRLTVV.

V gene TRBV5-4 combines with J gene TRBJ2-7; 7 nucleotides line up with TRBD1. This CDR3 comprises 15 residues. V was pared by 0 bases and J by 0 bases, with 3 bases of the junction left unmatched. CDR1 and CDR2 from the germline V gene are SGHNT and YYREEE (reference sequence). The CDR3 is CASSLAWTGSYEQYF. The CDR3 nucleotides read TGTGCCAGCAGCTTGGCATGGACAGGCTCCTACGAGCAGTACTTC.

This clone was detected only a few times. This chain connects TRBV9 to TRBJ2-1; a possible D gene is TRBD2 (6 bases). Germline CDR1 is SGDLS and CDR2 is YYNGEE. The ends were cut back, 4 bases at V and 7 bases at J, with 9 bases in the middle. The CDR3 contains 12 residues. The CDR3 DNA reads TGTGCCAGCAGCCCCAGCGGGAATGAGCAGTTCTTC. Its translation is CASSPSGNEQFF.

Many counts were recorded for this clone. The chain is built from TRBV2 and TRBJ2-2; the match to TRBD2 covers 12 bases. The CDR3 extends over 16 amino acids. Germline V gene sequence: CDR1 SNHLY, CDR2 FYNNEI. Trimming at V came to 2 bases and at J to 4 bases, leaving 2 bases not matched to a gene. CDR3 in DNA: TGTGCCAGCAGTGAACTACTAGCGGGAGGCACCGGGGAGCTGTTTTTT. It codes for CASSELLAGGTGELFF.

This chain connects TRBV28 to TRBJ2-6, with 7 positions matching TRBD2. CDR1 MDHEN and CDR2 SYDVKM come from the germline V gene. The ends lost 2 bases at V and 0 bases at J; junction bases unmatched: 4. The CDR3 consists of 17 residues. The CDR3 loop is CASSLGGGSSGANVLTF. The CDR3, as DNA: TGTGCCAGCAGTTTAGGGGGAGGGTCCTCTGGGGCCAACGTCCTGACTTTC.

The CDR3 DNA reads TGCGCCAGCAGTGAACAGGGCGGGCACGAGCAGTACTTC. Translated: CASSEQGGHEQYF. The chain uses TRBV10-1 and TRBJ2-7, with D possibly being TRBD1 (6 bases). V was trimmed by 3 bases and J by 5 bases, leaving 11 bases between them. CDR3 length: 13 amino acids. The V gene's germline CDR1 is WNHNN and CDR2 SYGVQD (reference sequence).